This record concerns one T cell receptor (beta chain) sequence. The target antigen is unknown. This specimen belongs to a study of T cells in Graves' hyperthyroidism and ophthalmopathy. Study-wide background: Upon initial diagnosis and before any treatment, peripheral blood was collected. Study conclusions and caveats: Most thyroid clonotypes expanded above 0.001 were also detected in blood.

The V gene end was trimmed by 4 bases and the J gene end by 5 bases; junction bases not matched to a gene: 6. There are 14 residues in the CDR3. Germline V gives CDR1 SGHTA, CDR2 FQGNSA. The CDR3 regions of TCR beta were amplified from RNA transcripts. The HTBI primer set was used in a first-round RT-PCR of the TCR CDR3. TCRdb called the multiplex PCR reads again in MiXCR, with one record for every CDR3 protein. The sample lists over 700,000 distinct CDR3 sequences; over 35% were seen once. Hyperthyroidism patients were newly diagnosed, had disease duration under 2 months, and were aged 18 to 65 years. Uncontrolled infection, other autoimmune disease, pregnancy and lactation each barred patients from inclusion.

The sequence was collected from a woman in her thirties or forties with Graves' hyperthyroidism. The chain employs TRBV7-2 and TRBJ1-2, with TRBD1 identical over 8 bases. Sequencing was carried out using blood. The CDR3 protein is CASSSPDRVYGYTF. DNA of the CDR3: TGTGCCAGCAGCTCCCCGGACAGGGTTTATGGCTACACCTTC.